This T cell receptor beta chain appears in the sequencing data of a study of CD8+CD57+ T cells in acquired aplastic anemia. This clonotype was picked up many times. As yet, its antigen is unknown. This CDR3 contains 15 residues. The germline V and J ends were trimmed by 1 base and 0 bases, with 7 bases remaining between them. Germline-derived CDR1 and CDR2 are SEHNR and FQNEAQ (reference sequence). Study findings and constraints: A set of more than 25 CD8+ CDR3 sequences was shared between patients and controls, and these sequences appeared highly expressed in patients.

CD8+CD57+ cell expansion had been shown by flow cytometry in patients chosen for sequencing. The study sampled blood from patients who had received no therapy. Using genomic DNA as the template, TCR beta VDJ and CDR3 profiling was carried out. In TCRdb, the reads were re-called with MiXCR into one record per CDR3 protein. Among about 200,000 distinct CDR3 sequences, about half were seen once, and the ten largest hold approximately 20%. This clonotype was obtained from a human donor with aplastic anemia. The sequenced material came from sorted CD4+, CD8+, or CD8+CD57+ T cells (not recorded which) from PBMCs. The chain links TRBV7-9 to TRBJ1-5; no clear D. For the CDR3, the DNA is TGTGCCAGCAGCTTAGGGTTTTCTAGCAATCAGCCCCAGCATTTT. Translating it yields CASSLGFSSNQPQHF.